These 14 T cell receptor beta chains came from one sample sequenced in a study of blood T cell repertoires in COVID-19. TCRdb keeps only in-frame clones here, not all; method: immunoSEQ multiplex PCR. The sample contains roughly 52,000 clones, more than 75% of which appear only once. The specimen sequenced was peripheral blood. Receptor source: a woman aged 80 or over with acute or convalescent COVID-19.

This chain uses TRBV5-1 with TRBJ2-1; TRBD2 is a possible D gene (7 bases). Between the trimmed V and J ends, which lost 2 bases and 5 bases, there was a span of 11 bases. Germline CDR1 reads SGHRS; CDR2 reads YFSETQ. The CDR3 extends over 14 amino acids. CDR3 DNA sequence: TGCGCCAGCAGCTTCGGAGGGGGGGACAATGAGCAGTTCTTC. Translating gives CASSFGGGDNEQFF. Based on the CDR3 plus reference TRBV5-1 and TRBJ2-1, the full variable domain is KAGVTQTPRYLIKTRGQQVTLSCSPISGHRSVSWYQQTPGQGLQFLFEYFSETQRNKGNFPGRFSGRQFSNSRSEMNVSTLELGDSALYLCASSFGGGDNEQFFGPGTRLTVL.

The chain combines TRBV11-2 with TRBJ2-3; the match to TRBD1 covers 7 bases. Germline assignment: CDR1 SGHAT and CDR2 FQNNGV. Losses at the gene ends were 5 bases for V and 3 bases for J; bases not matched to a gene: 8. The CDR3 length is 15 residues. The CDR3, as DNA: TGTGCCAGCAGCCGTACAGGGGTGAGGACAGATACGCAGTATTTT. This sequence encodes CASSRTGVRTDTQYF. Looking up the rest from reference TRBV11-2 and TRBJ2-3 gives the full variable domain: EAGVAQSPRYKIIEKRQSVAFWCNPISGHATLYWYQQILGQGPKLLIQFQNNGVVDDSQLPKDRFSAERLKGVDSTLKIQPAKLEDSAVYLCASSRTGVRTDTQYFGPGTRLTVL.

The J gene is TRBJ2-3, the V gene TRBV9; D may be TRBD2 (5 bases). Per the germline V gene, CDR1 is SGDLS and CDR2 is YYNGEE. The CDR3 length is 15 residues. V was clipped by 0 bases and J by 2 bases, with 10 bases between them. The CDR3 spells CASSVDEGYTDTQYF. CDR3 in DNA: TGTGCCAGCAGCGTAGACGAGGGATACACAGATACGCAGTATTTT. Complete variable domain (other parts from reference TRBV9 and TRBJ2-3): DSGVTQTPKHLITATGQRVTLRCSPRSGDLSVYWYQQSLDQGLQFLIQYYNGEERAKGNILERFSAQQFPDLHSELNLSSLELGDSALYFCASSVDEGYTDTQYFGPGTRLTVL.

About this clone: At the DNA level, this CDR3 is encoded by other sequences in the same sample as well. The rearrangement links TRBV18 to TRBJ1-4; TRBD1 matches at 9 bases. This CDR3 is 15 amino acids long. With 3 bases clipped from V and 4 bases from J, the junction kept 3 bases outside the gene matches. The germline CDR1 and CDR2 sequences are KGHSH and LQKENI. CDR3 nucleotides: TGTGCCAGCTCACCCCGACAGGGGGATAATGAAAAACTGTTTTTT. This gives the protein CASSPRQGDNEKLFF.

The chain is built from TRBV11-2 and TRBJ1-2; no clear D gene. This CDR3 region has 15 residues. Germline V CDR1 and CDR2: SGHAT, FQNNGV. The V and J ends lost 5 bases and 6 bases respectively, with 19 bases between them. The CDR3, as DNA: TGTGCCAGCAGCCCCCGGACTGAGGCGAGGAATGGCTACACCTTC. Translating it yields CASSPRTEARNGYTF.

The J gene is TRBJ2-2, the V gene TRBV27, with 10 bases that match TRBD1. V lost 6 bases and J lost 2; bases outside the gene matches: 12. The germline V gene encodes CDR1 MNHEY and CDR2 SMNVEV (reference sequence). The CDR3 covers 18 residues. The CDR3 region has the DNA TGTGCCAGCAGGCCGGGACAGGGGCCTAAAGAAAACACCGGGGAGCTGTTTTTT. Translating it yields CASRPGQGPKENTGELFF.

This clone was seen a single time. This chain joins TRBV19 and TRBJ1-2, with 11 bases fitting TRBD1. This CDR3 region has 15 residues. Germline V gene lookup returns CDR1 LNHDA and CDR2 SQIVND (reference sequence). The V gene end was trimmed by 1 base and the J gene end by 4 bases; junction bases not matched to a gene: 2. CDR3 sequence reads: CASSIAGTGGYGYTF. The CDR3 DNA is TGTGCCAGTAGTATAGCTGGGACAGGGGGCTATGGCTACACCTTC. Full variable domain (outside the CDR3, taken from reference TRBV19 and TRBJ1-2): DGGITQSPKYLFRKEGQNVTLSCEQNLNHDAMYWYRQDPGQGLRLIYYSQIVNDFQKGDIAEGYSVSREKKESFPLTVTSAQKNPTAFYLCASSIAGTGGYGYTFGSGTRLTVV.

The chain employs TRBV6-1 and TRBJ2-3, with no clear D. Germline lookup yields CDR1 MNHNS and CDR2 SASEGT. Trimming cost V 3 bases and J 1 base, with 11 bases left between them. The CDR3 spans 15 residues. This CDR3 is CASSDGPERTDTQYF. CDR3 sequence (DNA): TGTGCCAGCAGTGATGGCCCGGAGCGCACAGATACGCAGTATTTT.

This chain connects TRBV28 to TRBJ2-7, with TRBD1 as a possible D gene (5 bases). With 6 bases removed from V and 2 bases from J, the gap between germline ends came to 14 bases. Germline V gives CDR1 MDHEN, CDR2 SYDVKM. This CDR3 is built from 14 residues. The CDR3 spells CASRGQGSPYEQYF. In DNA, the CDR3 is TGTGCCAGCAGGGGCCAGGGATCTCCCTACGAGCAGTACTTC.

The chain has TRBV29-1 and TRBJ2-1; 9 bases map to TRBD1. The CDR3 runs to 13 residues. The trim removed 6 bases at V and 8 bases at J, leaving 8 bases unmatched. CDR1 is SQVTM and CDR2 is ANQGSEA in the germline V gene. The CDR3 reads CSVRQGVRDEQFF. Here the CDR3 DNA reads TGCAGCGTAAGACAGGGGGTGAGAGATGAGCAGTTCTTC.

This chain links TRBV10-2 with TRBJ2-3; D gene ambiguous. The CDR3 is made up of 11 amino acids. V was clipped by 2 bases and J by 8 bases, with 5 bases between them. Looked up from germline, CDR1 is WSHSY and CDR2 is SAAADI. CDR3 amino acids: CASSEIRTQYF. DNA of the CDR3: TGCGCCAGCAGTGAGATCCGTACGCAGTATTTT.

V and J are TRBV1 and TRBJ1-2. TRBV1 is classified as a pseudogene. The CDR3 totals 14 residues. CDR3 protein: CTSSQDSKRWGYTF. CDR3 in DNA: TGCACCAGCAGCCAAGACTCCAAGCGTTGGGGCTACACCTTC.

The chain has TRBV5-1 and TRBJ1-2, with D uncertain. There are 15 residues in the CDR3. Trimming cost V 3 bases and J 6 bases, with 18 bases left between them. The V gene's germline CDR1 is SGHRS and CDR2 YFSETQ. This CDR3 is CASSSGITFTDGYTF. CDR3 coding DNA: TGCGCCAGCAGCTCCGGGATCACTTTTACTGATGGCTACACCTTC.

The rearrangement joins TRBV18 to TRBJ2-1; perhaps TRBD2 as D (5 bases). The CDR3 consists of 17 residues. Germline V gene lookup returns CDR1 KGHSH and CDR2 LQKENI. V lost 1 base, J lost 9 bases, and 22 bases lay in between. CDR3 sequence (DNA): TGTGCCAGCTCACCACGAATTGAAGTCCGGGATGGTCGTGAGCAGTTCTTC. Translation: CASSPRIEVRDGREQFF.